This TCR beta chain was sequenced during a study of metastatic and nonmetastatic thyroid tumors. In the study overall: Across blood and tumor or nodule tissue, repertoires from malignant and benign thyroid patients were compared with one another.

General study findings and limits: When malignant thyroid tumors were compared with benign nodules, TCR beta diversity was reportedly significantly higher in the malignant tumors. This held in both blood and tumor samples.

With 4 bases removed from V and 5 bases from J, the gap between germline ends came to 15 bases. The CDR3 is made up of 14 amino acids. The germline V gene has CDR1 SGDLS and CDR2 YYNGEE. Original handling: The distant-metastasis classifier for papillary thyroid cancer was built from CDR3 differences across clinicopathological groups. MiXCR was used by TCRdb to re-call the PCR reads. TCRdb's processing, not the authors', yielded these V and J calls. The sample shows 84,000 or so clones, 8% to 9.5% of them seen only once. Thyroid surgery had not been preceded by any treatment in any patient. This clone has just a few counts. Its antigen is currently unknown.

Material: blood. This TCR was recovered from a female donor with papillary thyroid cancer or a benign thyroid nodule (not recorded which). Some clones in this sample may be carry-over from other donors' samples. The chain links TRBV9 to TRBJ2-5, with D uncertain. The CDR3 reads CASSLRTETETQYF. CDR3 nucleotide sequence: TGTGCCAGCAGCTTAAGGACGGAAACGGAGACCCAGTACTTC.